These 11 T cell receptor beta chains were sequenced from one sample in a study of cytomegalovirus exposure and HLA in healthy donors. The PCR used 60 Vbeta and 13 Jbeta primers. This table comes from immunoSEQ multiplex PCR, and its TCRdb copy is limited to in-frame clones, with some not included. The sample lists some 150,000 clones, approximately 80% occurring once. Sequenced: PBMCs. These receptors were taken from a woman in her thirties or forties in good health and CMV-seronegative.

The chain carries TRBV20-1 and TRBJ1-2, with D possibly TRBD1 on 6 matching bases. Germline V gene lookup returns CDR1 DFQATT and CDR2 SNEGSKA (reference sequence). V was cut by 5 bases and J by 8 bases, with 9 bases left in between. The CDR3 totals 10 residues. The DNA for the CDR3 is TGCAGTGCTGCAGGGGTCGGCTACACCTTC. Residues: CSAAGVGYTF.

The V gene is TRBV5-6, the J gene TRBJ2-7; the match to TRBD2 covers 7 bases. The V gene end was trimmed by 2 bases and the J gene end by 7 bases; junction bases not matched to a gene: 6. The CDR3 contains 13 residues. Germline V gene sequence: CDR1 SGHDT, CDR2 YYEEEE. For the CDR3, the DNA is TGTGCCAGCAGCTTCCGAGCGGGGCGGGAGCAGTACTTC. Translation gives CASSFRAGREQYF. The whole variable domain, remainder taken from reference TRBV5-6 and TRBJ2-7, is DAGVTQSPTHLIKTRGQQVTLRCSPKSGHDTVSWYQQALGQGPQFIFQYYEEEERQRGNFPDRFSGHQFPNYSSELNVNALLLGDSALYLCASSFRAGREQYFGPGTRLTVT.

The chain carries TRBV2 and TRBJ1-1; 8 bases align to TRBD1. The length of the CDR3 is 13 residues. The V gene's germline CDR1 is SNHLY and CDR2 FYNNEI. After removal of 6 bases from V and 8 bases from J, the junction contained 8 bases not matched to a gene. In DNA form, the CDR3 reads TGTGCCAGCAGCAATCCCGGGACAGGCGAAGCTTTCTTT. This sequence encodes CASSNPGTGEAFF.

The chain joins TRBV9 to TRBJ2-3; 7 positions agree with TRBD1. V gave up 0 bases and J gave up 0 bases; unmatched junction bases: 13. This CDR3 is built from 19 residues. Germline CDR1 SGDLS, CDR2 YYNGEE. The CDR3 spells CASSVGMTGYWSSTDTQYF. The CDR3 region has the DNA TGTGCCAGCAGCGTAGGTATGACAGGGTACTGGTCTAGCACAGATACGCAGTATTTT.

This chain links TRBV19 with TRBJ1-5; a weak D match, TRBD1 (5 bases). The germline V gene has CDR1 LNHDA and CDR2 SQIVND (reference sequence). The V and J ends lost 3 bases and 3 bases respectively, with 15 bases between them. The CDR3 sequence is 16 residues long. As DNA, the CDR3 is TGTGCCAGTAGTATGCAGGGTTCCCGTAACAATCAGCCCCAGCATTTT. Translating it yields CASSMQGSRNNQPQHF.

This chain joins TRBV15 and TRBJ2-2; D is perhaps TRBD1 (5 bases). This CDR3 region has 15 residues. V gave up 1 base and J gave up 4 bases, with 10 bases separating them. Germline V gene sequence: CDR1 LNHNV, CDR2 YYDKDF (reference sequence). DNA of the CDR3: TGTGCCACCAGCAGAGGTCAGGGAAGCACCGGGGAGCTGTTTTTT. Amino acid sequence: CATSRGQGSTGELFF.

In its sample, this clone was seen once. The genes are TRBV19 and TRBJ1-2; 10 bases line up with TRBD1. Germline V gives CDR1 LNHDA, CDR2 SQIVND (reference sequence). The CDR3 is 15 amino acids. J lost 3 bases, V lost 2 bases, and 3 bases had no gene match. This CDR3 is CASSIRDRGDYGYTF. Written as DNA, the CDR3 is TGTGCCAGTAGTATAAGGGACAGGGGTGACTATGGCTACACCTTC.

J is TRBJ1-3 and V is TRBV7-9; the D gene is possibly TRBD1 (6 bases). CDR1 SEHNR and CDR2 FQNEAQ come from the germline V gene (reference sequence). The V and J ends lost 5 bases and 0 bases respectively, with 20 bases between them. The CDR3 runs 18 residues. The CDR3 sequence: CASSGFVTGTTSGNTIYF. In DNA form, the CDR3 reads TGTGCCAGCAGCGGGTTCGTAACCGGGACAACCTCTGGAAACACCATATATTTT.

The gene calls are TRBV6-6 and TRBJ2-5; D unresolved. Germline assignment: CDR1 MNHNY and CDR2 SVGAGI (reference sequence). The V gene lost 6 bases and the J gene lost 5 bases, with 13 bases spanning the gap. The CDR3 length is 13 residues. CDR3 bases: TGTGCCAGCAGAAGACATTTAGTTGAGACCCAGTACTTC. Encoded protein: CASRRHLVETQYF.

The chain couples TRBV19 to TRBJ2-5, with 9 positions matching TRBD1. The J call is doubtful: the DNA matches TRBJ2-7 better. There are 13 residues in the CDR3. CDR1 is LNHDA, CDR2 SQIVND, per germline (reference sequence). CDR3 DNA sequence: TGTGCCAGTACTATCGGACAGGGGCACGAGCAGTACTTC. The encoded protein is CASTIGQGHEQYF.

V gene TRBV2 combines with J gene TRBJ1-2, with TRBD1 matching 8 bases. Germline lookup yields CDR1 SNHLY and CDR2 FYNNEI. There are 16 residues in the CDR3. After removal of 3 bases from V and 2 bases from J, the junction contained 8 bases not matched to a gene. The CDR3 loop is CASSDPRGRLNYGYTF. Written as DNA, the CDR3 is TGTGCCAGCAGTGATCCCAGGGGGCGCTTGAACTATGGCTACACCTTC.